The present T cell receptor (beta chain) was sequenced within a study of blood T cell repertoires in COVID-19. Authors' analysis steps: Estimates of nucleated cell counts were drawn from the amplification of reference gene primers. The table came from immunoSEQ multiplex PCR; TCRdb's copy has only in-frame clones and leaves some out. The V and J calls and clone size were taken over from that table, and D and trimming were inferred from the DNA. The repertoire holds 220,000 or so clones, with about four fifths as singletons. Ages ranged from about 18 to 90 years, with residence in around 24 US areas. Material: PBMCs or T cells enriched from blood (not recorded which). This clonotype was obtained from a woman in her fifties or sixties who had recovered from COVID-19.

The CDR3 reads CASSFNSGTAGVAFF. In DNA, the CDR3 is TGTGCCAGCAGTTTCAATTCGGGGACAGCGGGGGTAGCTTTCTTT. The V gene is TRBV27, the J gene TRBJ1-1; TRBD1 matches at 7 bases. Germline CDR1 MNHEY, CDR2 SMNVEV (reference sequence). J was trimmed by 10 bases and V by 3 bases; bases with no gene match: 14. This CDR3 has 15 residues.